A selection of T cell receptor beta chains follows, all from one sample in a study of CD8 T cells in Susac syndrome. TCRdb used MiXCR to reprocess the immunoSEQ multiplex PCR reads, holding one entry per CDR3 protein. The sample lists 150,000 to 200,000 distinct CDR3 sequences, over 85% occurring once. The sequenced sample consisted of CD4+ T cells from PBMCs. Every receptor here comes from a human donor with multiple sclerosis. CDR3s include the opening cysteine and the closing phenylalanine or tryptophan. D genes are given only for firm matches. Clone size is not always given. Where it is, it says once, few, many or a class for expanded clones.

j_call v_call d_call clone_size cdr3_length cdr3_nt cdr3_aa
TRBJ1-4 TRBV19 - - 15 TGTGCCAGTAGGGACGGAAAGCATAGCCATGGAAAACTGTTTTTT CASRDGKHSHGKLFF
TRBJ2-2 TRBV27 - once 16 TGTGCCAGCAGTTCAAAGACAGGCCGCAACACCGGGGAGCTGTTTTTT CASSSKTGRNTGELFF
TRBJ2-2 TRBV7-9 - - 12 TGTGCCAGCAGCTTCAGGGAGGAGGAGCTGTTTTTT CASSFREEELFF
TRBJ1-6 TRBV6-1 - - 14 TGTGCCAGCGGAGATTGGGATCCCAATTCACCCCTCCACTTT CASGDWDPNSPLHF
TRBJ2-2 TRBV7-8 - - 16 TGTGCCAGCAGCTTTGGGATGGGACAGAACACCGGGGAGCTGTTTTTT CASSFGMGQNTGELFF
TRBJ2-7 TRBV7-2 - once 15 TGTGCCAGCAGCTCCCCGGGTACAGGGTTCTACGAGCAGTACTTC CASSSPGTGFYEQYF
TRBJ1-2 TRBV12-3/TRBV12-4 - - 14 TGTGCCAGCAGCCCGGGACACGGCGCCTATGGCTACACCTTC CASSPGHGAYGYTF
TRBJ2-5 TRBV5-1 TRBD2 - 15 TGCGCCAGCAGCTTGGAGATAGCGGGAGTGGTTACCCAGTACTTC CASSLEIAGVVTQYF
TRBJ2-5 TRBV24-1 - - 14 TGTGCCACCAGTGATTTTAAGATACAAGAGACCCAGTACTTC CATSDFKIQETQYF
TRBJ1-2 TRBV6-2/TRBV6-3 TRBD1 - 13 TGTGCCAGCAGAATTACGACAGGGTCGGTCTACACCTTC CASRITTGSVYTF
TRBJ1-2 TRBV7-6 - - 15 TGTGCCAGCAGCCCTAGGGTCCAGGGGTGGAATGGCTACACCTTC CASSPRVQGWNGYTF
TRBJ1-2 TRBV3-1 - - 13 TGTGCCAGCAGCCCTGAAGCTGGGTATGGCTACACCTTC CASSPEAGYGYTF
TRBJ1-2 TRBV30 - once 12 TGTGCCTTCCAGGGGCCCGTGGAAGGCTACACCTTC CAFQGPVEGYTF
TRBJ2-5 TRBV4-1 - - 16 TGCGCCAGCAGCCAGGGGGCCGGCGGATGGTCCGAGACCCAGTACTTC CASSQGAGGWSETQYF
TRBJ2-5 TRBV5-4 TRBD1 - 13 TGTGCCAGCAGTAACAGGGGGCAAGAGACCCAGTACTTC CASSNRGQETQYF
TRBJ1-2 TRBV5-1 - - 18 TGCGCCAGCAGCCTGGCGGGAAGGGACACCCCAGTGTTGCATGGCTACACCTTC CASSLAGRDTPVLHGYTF
TRBJ2-5 TRBV6-5 - - 15 TGTGCCAGCAGTTACACTCGGGTGGAGCAAGAGACCCAGTACTTC CASSYTRVEQETQYF
TRBJ2-4 TRBV27 - - 16 TGTGCCAGCAGCGCGGTTGGGGCGGGGGCCAAAAACATTCAGTACTTC CASSAVGAGAKNIQYF
TRBJ2-7 TRBV10-2 TRBD2 - 17 TGCGCCAGCAGCGAATCCTCTTCTAGCGGGAGGTGGTACGAGCAGTACTTC CASSESSSSGRWYEQYF
TRBJ2-5 TRBV7-2 TRBD2 - 13 TGTGCCAGCAGCCATACTAGCGGAGAGACCCAGTACTTC CASSHTSGETQYF
TRBJ2-1 TRBV19 - once 18 TGTGCCAGTAGTATAGATCCGCCTGGGGGGAGTGGGTACAATGAGCAGTTCTTC CASSIDPPGGSGYNEQFF
TRBJ2-1 TRBV20-1 - - 15 TGCAGTGTCCCAGGGTTGACAGTGGGGAACAATGAGCAGTTCTTC CSVPGLTVGNNEQFF
TRBJ1-2 TRBV9 - - 17 TGTGCCAGCAGCGTAGCCTCGGGGGCCCGCCAGGGCTATGGCTACACCTTC CASSVASGARQGYGYTF
TRBJ1-1 TRBV18 - - 13 TGTGCCAGCTCACCGGATCAGAACACTGAAGCTTTCTTT CASSPDQNTEAFF
TRBJ2-1 TRBV20-1 - - 16 TGCAGTGCTAGAGATCCGGGACTCCCACGGCCGGATGAGCAGTTCTTC CSARDPGLPRPDEQFF
TRBJ1-5 TRBV20-1 - - 14 TGCAGTGCGTTAGTCCCGAATAGCAATCAGCCCCAGCATTTT CSALVPNSNQPQHF
TRBJ2-2 TRBV12-3/TRBV12-4 - few 12 TGTGCCAGCACTACCAACACCGGGGAGCTGTTTTTT CASTTNTGELFF
TRBJ2-5 TRBV3-1 TRBD2 - 13 TGTGCCAGCAGCCGGGGACTAGTTGAGACCCAGTACTTC CASSRGLVETQYF